The present TCR beta chain was sequenced within a study of OX40 agonist ivuxolimab in advanced cancers. For the study at large: From 23 to 79 years was the age range, with a mean of around 54 years, and roughly 80% were male. Past anti-PD-1, anti-PD-L1 or anti-CTLA-4 therapy was accepted, and 40% had received some.

As to this clone: Its antigen is unidentified.

This CDR3 spans 14 amino acids. V lost 4 bases and J 6 bases, leaving 12 bases between the germline ends. The germline V gene has CDR1 LNHDA and CDR2 SQIVND (reference sequence). Study-wide findings and caveats: Those patients achieving a partial response at 0.1-3.0 mg/kg showed among the lowest clonal expansion.

Sequencing used immunoSEQ multiplex PCR; TCRdb keeps in-frame clones, though not all of them. The sample contains tens of thousands of clones, approximately 78% of which appear only once. The rearrangement uses TRBV19 and TRBJ1-4; D gene unclear. This specimen consisted of CD4+ or CD8+ T cells sorted from blood, obtained in a trial of the OX40 agonist ivuxolimab. This clonotype was sampled from an adult with an advanced solid tumor such as melanoma, head and neck, liver or kidney cancer. This CDR3 reads CASSTGRLDEKLFF. In nucleotides, the CDR3 is TGTGCCAGTAGTACGGGCAGGTTGGATGAAAAACTGTTTTTT.